A selection of T cell receptor beta chains follows, all from one sample in a study of T cells after yellow fever vaccination. TCRdb re-derived calls from the 5' RACE reads in MiXCR, one entry per CDR3 protein. The table lists hundreds of thousands of distinct CDR3 sequences, approximately 12% of them singletons. This specimen consisted of CD4+ T cells sorted from PBMCs, obtained 15 days after the yellow fever booster vaccination. The receptor source for this set is a young man who received the YFV17D yellow fever vaccine. The CDR3 runs from the conserved cysteine through the conserved F or W. A D gene is named only where the DNA matches it firmly. Size is stated for part of the rows, as once, few or many counts, or as a class when the clone is expanded.

J | size | V | D | DNA | CDR3
TRBJ2-1 | few | TRBV21-1 | NA | TGTGCCAGCAGCAAATTTCTGTTCTTC | CASSKFLFF
TRBJ2-7 | many | TRBV18 | TRBD2 | TGTGCCAGCTCACTAGGGACTAGCGGGGGCTACGAGCAGTACTTC | CASSLGTSGGYEQYF
TRBJ1-6 | few | TRBV25-1 | NA | TGTGCCAGCAGCGCGAGAGGGTCACCCCTCCACTTT | CASSARGSPLHF
TRBJ2-3 | many | TRBV6-5 | NA | TGTGCCAGCAGGGTGACAGATACAGATACGCAGTATTTT | CASRVTDTDTQYF
TRBJ2-1 | many | TRBV7-9 | TRBD1 | TGTGCCAGCAGCCTCAACCTTGGACAGGGGGCGTTCTTC | CASSLNLGQGAFF
TRBJ1-3 | NA | TRBV20-1 | NA | TGCAGTGCTACCCCGACAGCAACTGGAAACACCATATATTTT | CSATPTATGNTIYF
TRBJ1-3 | few | TRBV4-2 | NA | TGTGCCAGCAGCCCCCCGAGGGGGTTAAACACCATATATTTT | CASSPPRGLNTIYF
TRBJ2-4 | few | TRBV7-2 | NA | TGTGCCAGCAGCTTTTCGGTCGAAGGAGGGATTCAGTACTTC | CASSFSVEGGIQYF
TRBJ2-3 | NA | TRBV11-3 | NA | TGTGCCAGCAGCTCGTACAGGGATTATACGCAGTATTTT | CASSSYRDYTQYF
TRBJ1-4 | few | TRBV27 | NA | TGTGCCAGCAGTCCAGGGGAGGCTGAAAAACTGTTTTTT | CASSPGEAEKLFF
TRBJ2-7 | NA | TRBV5-1 | NA | TGCGCCAGCAGCTTGGCCCCACCGCTGGGCGAGCAGTACTTC | CASSLAPPLGEQYF
TRBJ2-3 | few | TRBV6-2/TRBV6-3 | NA | TGTGCCAGCGCAGGAGCTGACAGGAGCACAGATACGCAGTATTTT | CASAGADRSTDTQYF
TRBJ2-1 | many | TRBV5-1 | NA | TGCGCCAGCAGCTTGGAAGGTAATGAGCAGTTCTTC | CASSLEGNEQFF
TRBJ2-2 | NA | TRBV3-2 | NA | TGTCCTTCTATCTTCGCGAACACCGGGGAGCTGTTTTTT | CPSIFANTGELFF
TRBJ1-2 | few | TRBV6-5 | NA | TGTGCCAGCAGTTACGTGGGGGGGCGTAATGCTGGCTACACCTTC | CASSYVGGRNAGYTF
TRBJ1-2 | many | TRBV4-3 | NA | TGCGCCAGCAGCCAAGAGGTCAAAAACTATGGCTACACCTTC | CASSQEVKNYGYTF
TRBJ1-1 | NA | TRBV12-3/TRBV12-4 | TRBD1 | TGTGCCAGCAGTCCTCAGACAGGGAGTGCCCGAAGAGCTTTCTTT | CASSPQTGSARRAFF
TRBJ1-1 | NA | TRBV5-1 | NA | TGCGCCAGCTCTTTAATAGTCAGCACTGAAGCTTTCTTT | CASSLIVSTEAFF
TRBJ2-5 | NA | TRBV10-3 | TRBD2 | TGTGCCATCAGTGCCCCTAGCGGGGGGGCCGCGCGTGAGACCCAGTACTTC | CAISAPSGGAARETQYF
TRBJ1-3 | few | TRBV20-1 | NA | TGCAGTGCTAGAGACCCCCTCGGAAACACCATATATTTT | CSARDPLGNTIYF
TRBJ2-6 | NA | TRBV5-1 | NA | TGCGCCAGCAGCCGGGCCTACGTGGATGCGGCTGGGGCCAACGTCCTGACTTTC | CASSRAYVDAAGANVLTF
TRBJ2-3 | few | TRBV30 | NA | TGTGCTAGCGGCACTAGCACAGATACGCAGTATTTT | CASGTSTDTQYF
TRBJ2-7 | NA | TRBV3-1 | NA | TGTGCCAGCAGCCAAGGCAGCTACGAGCAGTACTTC | CASSQGSYEQYF
TRBJ2-3 | few | TRBV18 | TRBD2 | TGTGCCAGCTCACCAATGACTAGCGGGGGGAAGGATACGCAGTATTTT | CASSPMTSGGKDTQYF
TRBJ1-5 | NA | TRBV20-1 | NA | TGCAGTGCTAGCAATCCACTGCAGGGCTCCTATAGCAATCAGCCCCAGCATTTT | CSASNPLQGSYSNQPQHF
TRBJ2-1 | NA | TRBV18 | NA | TGTGCCAGCTCTTCTGCTGGTGAGCAGTTCTTC | CASSSAGEQFF
TRBJ2-5 | NA | TRBV7-9 | TRBD1 | TGTGCCAGCAGCCCGGGACAGAACAAAGAGACCCAGTACTTC | CASSPGQNKETQYF
TRBJ2-1 | NA | TRBV7-9 | NA | TGTGCCAGCAGCTTTAGCCTAGCGCTTGGGAATGAGCAGTTCTTC | CASSFSLALGNEQFF
TRBJ2-5 | once | TRBV7-6 | TRBD1 | TGTGCCAGCAGCCCCGGGACAGGGTTTTGGGAGACCCAGTACTTC | CASSPGTGFWETQYF
TRBJ1-2 | many | TRBV6-6 | NA | TGTGCCAGCAGCGACCGGGAGATCTATGGCTACACCTTC | CASSDREIYGYTF
TRBJ2-5 | few | TRBV7-2 | TRBD1 | TGTGCCAGCAGCCCAAGACAGGGAGCCCTAGGGACCCAGTACTTC | CASSPRQGALGTQYF
TRBJ1-6 | NA | TRBV5-1 | TRBD1 | TGCGCCAGCAGCTTGAATGGGCAGGGGGATTCACCCCTCCACTTT | CASSLNGQGDSPLHF
TRBJ2-5 | NA | TRBV6-2/TRBV6-3 | NA | TGTGCCAGCAGTTGGAGGGCGCTCCAAGAGACCCAGTACTTC | CASSWRALQETQYF